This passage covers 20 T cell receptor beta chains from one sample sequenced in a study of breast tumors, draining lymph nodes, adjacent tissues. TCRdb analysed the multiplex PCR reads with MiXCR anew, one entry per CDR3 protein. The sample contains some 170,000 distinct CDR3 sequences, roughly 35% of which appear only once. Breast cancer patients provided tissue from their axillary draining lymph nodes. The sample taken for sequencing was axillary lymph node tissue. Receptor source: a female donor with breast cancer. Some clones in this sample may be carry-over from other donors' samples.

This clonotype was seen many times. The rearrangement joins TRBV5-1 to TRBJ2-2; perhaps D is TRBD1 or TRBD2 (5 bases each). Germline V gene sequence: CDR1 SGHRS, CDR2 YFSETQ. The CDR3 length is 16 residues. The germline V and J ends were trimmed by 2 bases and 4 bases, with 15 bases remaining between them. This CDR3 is CASSLANTGTTGELFF. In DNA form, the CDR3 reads TGCGCCAGCAGCTTAGCGAACACCGGGACCACCGGGGAGCTGTTTTTT.

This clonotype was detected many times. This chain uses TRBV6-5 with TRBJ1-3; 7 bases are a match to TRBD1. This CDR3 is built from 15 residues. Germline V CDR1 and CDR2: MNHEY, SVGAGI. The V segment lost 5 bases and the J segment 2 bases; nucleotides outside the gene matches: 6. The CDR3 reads CASSIKQGTGNTIYF. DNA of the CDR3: TGTGCCAGCAGTATTAAACAGGGGACTGGAAACACCATATATTTT.

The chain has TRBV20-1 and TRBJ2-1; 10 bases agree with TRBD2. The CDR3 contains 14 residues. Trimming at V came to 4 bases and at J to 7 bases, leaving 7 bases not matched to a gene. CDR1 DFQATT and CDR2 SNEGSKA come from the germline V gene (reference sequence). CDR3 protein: CSATLSGGLNEQFF. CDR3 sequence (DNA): TGCAGTGCTACCCTTAGCGGGGGGTTGAATGAGCAGTTCTTC.

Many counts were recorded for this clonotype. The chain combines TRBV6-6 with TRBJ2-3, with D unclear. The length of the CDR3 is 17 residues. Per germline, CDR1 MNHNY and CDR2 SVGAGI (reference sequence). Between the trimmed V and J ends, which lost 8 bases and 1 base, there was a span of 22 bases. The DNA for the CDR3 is TGTGCCAGCGGCTCCGGCGGTCGTCAGTCTCGCACAGATACGCAGTATTTT. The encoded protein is CASGSGGRQSRTDTQYF.

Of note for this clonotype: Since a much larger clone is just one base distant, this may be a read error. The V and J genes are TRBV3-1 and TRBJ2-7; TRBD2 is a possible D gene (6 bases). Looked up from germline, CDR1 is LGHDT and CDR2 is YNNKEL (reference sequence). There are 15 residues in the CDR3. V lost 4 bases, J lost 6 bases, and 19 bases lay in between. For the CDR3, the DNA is TGTGCCAGCAGCCGTCCAGCGAAGTCCGGGAGCGAGCAGTACTTC. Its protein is CASSRPAKSGSEQYF.

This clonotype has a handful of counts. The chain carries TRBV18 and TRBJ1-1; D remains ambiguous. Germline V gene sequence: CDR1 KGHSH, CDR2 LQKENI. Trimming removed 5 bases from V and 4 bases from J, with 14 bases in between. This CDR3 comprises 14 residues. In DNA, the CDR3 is TGTGCCAGCTCATTCGGGTGGATTCGCACTGAAGCTTTCTTT. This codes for CASSFGWIRTEAFF.

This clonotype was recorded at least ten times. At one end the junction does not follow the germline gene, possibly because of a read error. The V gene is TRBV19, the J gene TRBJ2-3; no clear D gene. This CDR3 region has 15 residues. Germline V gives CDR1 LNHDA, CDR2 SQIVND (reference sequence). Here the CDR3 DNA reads TGTGCAAGTAGTTTTTCCACTCCCGGCACAGATACGCAGTATTTT. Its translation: CASSFSTPGTDTQYF.

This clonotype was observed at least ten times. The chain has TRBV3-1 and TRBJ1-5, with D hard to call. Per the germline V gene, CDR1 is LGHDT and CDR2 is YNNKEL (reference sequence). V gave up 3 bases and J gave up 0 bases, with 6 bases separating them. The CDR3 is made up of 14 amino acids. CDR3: CASSQRNSNQPQHF. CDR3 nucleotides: TGTGCCAGCAGCCAGCGGAATAGCAATCAGCCCCAGCATTTT.

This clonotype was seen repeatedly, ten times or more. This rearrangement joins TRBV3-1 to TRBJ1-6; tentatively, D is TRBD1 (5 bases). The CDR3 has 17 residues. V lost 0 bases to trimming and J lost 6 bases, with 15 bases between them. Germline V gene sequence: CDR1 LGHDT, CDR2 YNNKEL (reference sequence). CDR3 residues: CASSQDGGVGTNSPLHF. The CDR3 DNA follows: TGTGCCAGCAGCCAAGATGGTGGAGTCGGGACTAATTCACCCCTCCACTTT.

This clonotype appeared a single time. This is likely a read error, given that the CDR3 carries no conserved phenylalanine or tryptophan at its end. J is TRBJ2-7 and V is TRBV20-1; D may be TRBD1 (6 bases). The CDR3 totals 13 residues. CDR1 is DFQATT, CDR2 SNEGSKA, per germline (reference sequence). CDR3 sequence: CSAPSDRSYAQYS. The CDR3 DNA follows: TGCAGTGCCCCCTCCGACAGGTCCTACGCGCAGTACTCC.

The CDR3 loop is CASRGTGSDYGYTF. The CDR3 bases are TGTGCCAGCCGAGGGACAGGGTCTGACTATGGCTACACCTTC. This chain joins TRBV27 and TRBJ1-2, with 9 bases that match TRBD1. V shed 8 bases, J shed 3 bases, and the junction held 7 bases outside the gene matches. Germline-derived CDR1 and CDR2 are MNHEY and SMNVEV (reference sequence). The CDR3 loop spans 14 amino acids.

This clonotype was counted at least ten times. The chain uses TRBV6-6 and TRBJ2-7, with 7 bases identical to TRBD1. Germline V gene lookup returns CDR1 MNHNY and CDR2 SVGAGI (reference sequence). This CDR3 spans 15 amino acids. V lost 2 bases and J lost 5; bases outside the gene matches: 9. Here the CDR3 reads CASSYAGTVNHEQYF. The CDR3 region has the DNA TGTGCCAGCAGTTACGCCGGGACAGTTAACCACGAGCAGTACTTC.

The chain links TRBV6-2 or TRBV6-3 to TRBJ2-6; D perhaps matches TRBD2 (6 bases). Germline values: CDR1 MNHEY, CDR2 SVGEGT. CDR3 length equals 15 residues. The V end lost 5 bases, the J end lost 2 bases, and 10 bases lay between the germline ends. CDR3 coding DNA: TGTGCCAGCAGTCACGGAGGGGCTGGGGCCAACGTCCTGACTTTC. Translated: CASSHGGAGANVLTF.

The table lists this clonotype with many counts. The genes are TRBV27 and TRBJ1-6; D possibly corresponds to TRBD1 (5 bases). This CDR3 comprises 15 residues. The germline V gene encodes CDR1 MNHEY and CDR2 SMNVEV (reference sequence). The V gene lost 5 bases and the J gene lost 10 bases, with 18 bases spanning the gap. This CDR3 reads CASSVLGTSISPLHF. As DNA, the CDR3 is TGTGCCAGCAGTGTGCTCGGGACGTCTATCTCACCCCTCCACTTT.

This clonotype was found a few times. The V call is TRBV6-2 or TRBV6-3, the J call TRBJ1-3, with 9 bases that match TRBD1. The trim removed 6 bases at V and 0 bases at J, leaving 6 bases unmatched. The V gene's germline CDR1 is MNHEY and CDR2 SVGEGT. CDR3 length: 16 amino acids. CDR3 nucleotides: TGTGCCAGCAGCCGGGACAGGGACTACTCTGGAAACACCATATATTTT. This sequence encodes CASSRDRDYSGNTIYF.

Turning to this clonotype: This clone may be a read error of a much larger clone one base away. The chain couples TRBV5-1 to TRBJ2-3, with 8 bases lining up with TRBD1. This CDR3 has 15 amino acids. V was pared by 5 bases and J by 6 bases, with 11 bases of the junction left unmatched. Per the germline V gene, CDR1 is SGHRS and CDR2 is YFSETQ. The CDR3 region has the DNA TGCGCCAGCAGTTACTTAGACAGGGGTATCGATACGCAGTATTTT. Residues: CASSYLDRGIDTQYF.

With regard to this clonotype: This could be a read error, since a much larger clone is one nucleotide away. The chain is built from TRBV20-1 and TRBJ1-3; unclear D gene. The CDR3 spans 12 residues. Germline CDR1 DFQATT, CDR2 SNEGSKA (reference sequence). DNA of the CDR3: TGCAGTGCTAGAGCTACCGGAGGCACCATGTATTTT. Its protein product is CSARATGGTMYF.

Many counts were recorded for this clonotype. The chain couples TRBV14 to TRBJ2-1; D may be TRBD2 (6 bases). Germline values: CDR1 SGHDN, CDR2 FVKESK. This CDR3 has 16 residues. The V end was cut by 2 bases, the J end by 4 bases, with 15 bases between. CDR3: CASSQRTRTTYNEQFF. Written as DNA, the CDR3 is TGTGCCAGCAGCCAACGGACGCGGACTACATACAATGAGCAGTTCTTC.

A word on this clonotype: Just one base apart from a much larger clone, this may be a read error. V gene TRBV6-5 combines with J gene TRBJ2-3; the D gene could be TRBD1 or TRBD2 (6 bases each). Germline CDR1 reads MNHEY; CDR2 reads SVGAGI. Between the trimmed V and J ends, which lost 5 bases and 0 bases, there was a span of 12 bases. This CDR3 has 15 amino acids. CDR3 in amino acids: CASSHLGGSTDTQYF. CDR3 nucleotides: TGTGCCAGCAGTCACTTAGGGGGGAGCACAGATACGCAGTATTTT.

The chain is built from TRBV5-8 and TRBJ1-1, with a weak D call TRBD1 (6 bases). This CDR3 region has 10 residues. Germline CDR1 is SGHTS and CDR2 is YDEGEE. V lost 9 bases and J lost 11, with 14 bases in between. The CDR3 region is CAIASTGAFF. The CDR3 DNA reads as TGTGCCATCGCTTCCACAGGGGCTTTCTTT.